Listed here are 14 T cell receptor beta chains from one sample, sequenced in a study of blood T cell repertoires in COVID-19. The repertoire was sequenced with immunoSEQ multiplex PCR; TCRdb's copy has only in-frame clones and lacks some. The sample shows 60,000 to 70,000 clones, about 90% of them seen only once. Sequenced sample: peripheral blood. The receptor set was obtained from a woman between 55 and 75 years old with COVID-19, enrolled during active disease.

The CDR3 nucleotides read TGCGCCAGCAGCCAAGGTCCGGCTAGCGGGGCCTACGAGCAGTACTTC. It yields the protein CASSQGPASGAYEQYF. V is TRBV4-3 and J is TRBJ2-7, with 9 nucleotides matching TRBD2. This CDR3 comprises 16 residues. Germline values: CDR1 LGHNA, CDR2 YSLEER. Germline trimming cut 1 base from V and 2 bases from J; bases unmatched to any gene: 6.

The V and J genes are TRBV19 and TRBJ1-1; 10 bases align to TRBD1. Looked up from germline, CDR1 is LNHDA and CDR2 is SQIVND (reference sequence). The J segment lost 5 bases and the V segment lost 6 bases, leaving 3 bases of the junction unmatched. The CDR3 length is 13 residues. Here the CDR3 reads CASRTGGRTEAFF. CDR3 nucleotides: TGTGCCAGTAGGACAGGGGGCCGGACTGAAGCTTTCTTT.

The chain recombines TRBV7-2 with TRBJ1-5; D is uncertain. The CDR3 loop spans 13 amino acids. Germline V gene data show CDR1 as SGHTA and CDR2 as FQGNSA. V lost 2 bases, J lost 4 bases, and 6 bases lay in between. CDR3 DNA: TGTGCCAGCAGCTTATTCGGTAATCAGCCCCAGCATTTT. Translated: CASSLFGNQPQHF.

V gene TRBV11-3 combines with J gene TRBJ2-1; TRBD2 matches at 9 bases. Germline values: CDR1 SGHNT, CDR2 YENEEA. The length of the CDR3 is 15 residues. Trimming at V came to 4 bases and at J to 2 bases, leaving 3 bases not matched to a gene. CDR3 nucleotide sequence: TGTGCCAGCAGCTCGACTAGCGGACCCTACAATGAGCAGTTCTTC. Translated, it gives CASSSTSGPYNEQFF.

The CDR3 protein is CASSAQGYGSGEQYF. DNA for the CDR3: TGTGCCAGTAGTGCGCAGGGTTATGGTAGTGGGGAGCAGTACTTC. The chain recombines TRBV19 with TRBJ2-7; D possibly corresponds to TRBD1 (5 bases). V lost 5 bases and J 7 bases, leaving 21 bases between the germline ends. Germline values: CDR1 LNHDA, CDR2 SQIVND (reference sequence). The CDR3 has 15 residues.

For the CDR3, the DNA is TGTGCCAGCAGGAGCCGGGACAGCCTAACCTACGAGCAGTACTTC. Protein sequence: CASRSRDSLTYEQYF. The chain has TRBV7-2 and TRBJ2-7; 7 bases match TRBD1. The CDR3 has 15 residues. Germline CDR1 and CDR2: SGHTA and FQGNSA. V lost 6 bases, J lost 2 bases, and 10 bases stayed unmatched.

The sample holds one count of this clone. Written as DNA, the CDR3 is TGCGGACACTTGTTAAACACTGAAGCTTTCTTT. This encodes CGHLLNTEAFF. This chain uses TRBV20-1 with TRBJ1-1; D is possibly TRBD1 (5 bases). The CDR3 runs to 11 residues. The germline V gene encodes CDR1 DFQATT and CDR2 SNEGSKA (reference sequence).

The rearrangement uses TRBV9 and TRBJ2-1; possible D gene TRBD2, 5 bases. The germline V and J ends were trimmed by 3 bases and 2 bases, with 12 bases remaining between them. The CDR3 totals 15 residues. The germline V gene encodes CDR1 SGDLS and CDR2 YYNGEE. CDR3 coding DNA: TGTGCCAGCAGCGGGTTACCCGGGGCCTACAATGAGCAGTTCTTC. It is translated as CASSGLPGAYNEQFF.

Written as DNA, the CDR3 is TGTGCCAGCAGTGAAGCGGCTGTCTTTAACAGGCAAACTCAAGAGACCCAGTACTTC. As protein: CASSEAAVFNRQTQETQYF. J is TRBJ2-5 and V is TRBV6-1; D possibly corresponds to TRBD1 (5 bases). Germline loops: CDR1 MNHNS, CDR2 SASEGT. Trimming pared 0 bases from V and 2 bases from J, leaving 22 bases between. The CDR3 spans 19 residues.

The gene calls are TRBV30 and TRBJ1-5; TRBD1 aligns across 8 bases. Germline CDR1 is GTSNPN and CDR2 is SVGIG (reference sequence). Germline trimming cut 7 bases from V and 6 bases from J; bases unmatched to any gene: 5. The CDR3 loop spans 12 amino acids. CDR3 coding DNA: TGTGCCTCCGGACAGGGCGGTCAGCCCCAGCATTTT. Translating it yields CASGQGGQPQHF.

The V call is TRBV7-8, the J call TRBJ2-7; 7 bases are shared with TRBD2. This CDR3 contains 15 residues. Trimming at V came to 1 base and at J to 0 bases, leaving 3 bases not matched to a gene. The germline V gene encodes CDR1 SGHVS and CDR2 FQNEAQ. The CDR3 coding sequence is TGTGCCAGCAGCTTAGTAGCGGGTTTCTCCTACGAGCAGTACTTC. Translating it yields CASSLVAGFSYEQYF.

The gene calls are TRBV27 and TRBJ1-2; 12 bases fit TRBD1. The germline V gene has CDR1 MNHEY and CDR2 SMNVEV (reference sequence). The CDR3 contains 16 residues. The J segment lost 6 bases and the V segment lost 5 bases, leaving 10 bases of the junction unmatched. The CDR3 protein is CASSLLGDRGLDGYTF. DNA for the CDR3: TGTGCCAGCAGTCTTTTAGGGGACAGGGGGCTAGATGGCTACACCTTC.

The table lists this clone with a count of one. The V gene is TRBV15, the J gene TRBJ1-4; maybe TRBD1 (6 bases). The V end was cut by 7 bases, the J end by 1 base, with 10 bases between. CDR1 LNHNV and CDR2 YYDKDF come from the germline V gene (reference sequence). This CDR3 spans 14 amino acids. CDR3 sequence: CATTRGGTNEKLFF. In nucleotides, the CDR3 is TGTGCCACCACCCGAGGGGGAACTAATGAAAAACTGTTTTTT.

This chain links TRBV20-1 with TRBJ2-1, with TRBD1 as a possible D gene (5 bases). Germline values: CDR1 DFQATT, CDR2 SNEGSKA (reference sequence). The CDR3 spans 11 residues. V lost 6 bases and J lost 4, with 7 bases in between. The CDR3 loop is CSARQYNEQFF. CDR3 nucleotide sequence: TGCAGTGCGAGACAGTACAATGAGCAGTTCTTC.